The 26 T cell receptor beta chains below come from one sample, sequenced in a study of blood T cell repertoires in COVID-19. Assay used: immunoSEQ multiplex PCR; TCRdb lists only in-frame clones, some missing. The table includes approximately 210,000 clones, 85% to 90% detected once. Sequencing input: PBMCs or T cells enriched from blood (not recorded which). Every receptor here comes from a woman in her forties or fifties with acute COVID-19.

This chain connects TRBV14 to TRBJ2-3; TRBD2 agrees at 7 bases. With V trimmed by 1 base and J by 0 bases, 1 base remained unmatched. This CDR3 has 15 amino acids. In germline, CDR1 is SGHDN, CDR2 FVKESK. CDR3 nucleotides: TGTGCCAGCAGCCAAGGTAGCGGGAGCACAGATACGCAGTATTTT. Protein: CASSQGSGSTDTQYF.

V gene TRBV27 combines with J gene TRBJ2-3, with 8 bases that match TRBD2. The junction had 7 bases not matched to a gene; V was cut back by 5 bases and J by 0 bases. The CDR3 extends over 16 amino acids. Looked up from germline, CDR1 is MNHEY and CDR2 is SMNVEV (reference sequence). DNA of the CDR3: TGTGCCAGCAGTGAAACTAGCGGAAGGAGCACAGATACGCAGTATTTT. Protein: CASSETSGRSTDTQYF.

This clone came up a few times. J is TRBJ1-6 and V is TRBV6-5; 7 nucleotides agree with TRBD1. The CDR3 is 15 amino acids. After removal of 6 bases from V and 4 bases from J, the junction contained 6 bases not matched to a gene. Germline values: CDR1 MNHEY, CDR2 SVGAGI. CDR3 nucleotides: TGTGCCAGCAGGGACGGGACAGCGTATAATTCACCCCTCCACTTT. Translating gives CASRDGTAYNSPLHF.

On this clone: The sample contains more than one DNA sequence encoding this CDR3. The rearrangement joins TRBV27 to TRBJ1-5; D is possibly TRBD1 (5 bases). This CDR3 has 16 residues. Germline V lookup: CDR1 MNHEY, CDR2 SMNVEV (reference sequence). The ends were cut back, 2 bases at V and 0 bases at J, with 11 bases in the middle. The CDR3 spells CASSLIGTGSNQPQHF. CDR3 DNA: TGTGCCAGCAGTTTAATAGGGACTGGTAGCAATCAGCCCCAGCATTTT.

The rearrangement joins TRBV2 to TRBJ1-2; the match to TRBD1 covers 8 bases. Looked up from germline, CDR1 is SNHLY and CDR2 is FYNNEI. The CDR3 has 14 residues. After removal of 5 bases from V and 4 bases from J, the junction contained 6 bases not matched to a gene. The CDR3 spells CASSSRGLVYGYTF. The CDR3 DNA is TGTGCCAGCAGTTCCAGGGGGCTGGTCTATGGCTACACCTTC.

This chain uses TRBV27 with TRBJ1-2; D might be TRBD1 (6 bases). The CDR3 is 16 residues long. Trimming stripped 0 bases from V and 2 bases from J, with 13 bases between. The germline V gene encodes CDR1 MNHEY and CDR2 SMNVEV (reference sequence). CDR3 bases: TGTGCCAGCAGTTTATCACGACAGGCAGGAAACTATGGCTACACCTTC. Protein sequence: CASSLSRQAGNYGYTF.

This clone occurred a few times. V gene TRBV7-8 combines with J gene TRBJ2-7; the D is unclear. V lost 5 bases and J lost 4, with 6 bases in between. This CDR3 has 11 amino acids. Germline loops: CDR1 SGHVS, CDR2 FQNEAQ. The CDR3 sequence: CASSPLYEQYF. The CDR3 coding sequence is TGTGCCAGCAGCCCGCTATACGAGCAGTACTTC.

The gene calls are TRBV18 and TRBJ2-5, with TRBD1 matching 7 bases. The CDR3 covers 14 residues. The germline CDR1 and CDR2 sequences are KGHSH and LQKENI. The V segment lost 2 bases and the J segment 5 bases; nucleotides outside the gene matches: 5. The CDR3 region is CASSPGQETETQYF. In DNA form, the CDR3 reads TGTGCCAGCTCACCAGGACAGGAGACGGAGACCCAGTACTTC.

The rearrangement links TRBV6-5 to TRBJ2-1; tentative D call: TRBD1 (6 bases). Germline CDR1 and CDR2: MNHEY and SVGAGI. The CDR3 consists of 14 residues. Trimming removed 4 bases at V and 4 bases at J, with 11 bases between. The CDR3 DNA sequence: TGTGCCAGCAGTTCAGGGGTGGGGTACAATGAGCAGTTCTTC. It translates to CASSSGVGYNEQFF.

The chain uses TRBV6-5 and TRBJ2-7; perhaps TRBD1 as D (5 bases). The CDR3 loop spans 13 amino acids. Deletions cut 4 bases from V and 5 bases from J, with 12 bases between. Germline V gives CDR1 MNHEY, CDR2 SVGAGI. CDR3 nucleotide sequence: TGTGCCAGCAGTTGGCAGGGTGGCCACGAGCAGTACTTC. Residues: CASSWQGGHEQYF.

The chain has TRBV27 and TRBJ2-5; 7 nucleotides agree with TRBD2. Germline lookup yields CDR1 MNHEY and CDR2 SMNVEV (reference sequence). The V and J ends lost 7 bases and 4 bases, in that order; junction bases with no gene match: 15. CDR3 size: 16 residues. CDR3 region: CASTSLNRGRVETQYF. The CDR3 DNA is TGTGCCAGCACCTCACTCAACCGGGGGAGGGTAGAGACCCAGTACTTC.

This clone was observed a few times. The rearrangement uses TRBV28 and TRBJ1-5; TRBD1 aligns across 10 bases. Germline-derived CDR1 and CDR2 are MDHEN and SYDVKM. J lost 6 bases, V lost 5 bases, and 4 bases had no gene match. CDR3 size: 14 residues. The CDR3 loop is CASSTGQGGQPQHF. The CDR3 coding sequence is TGTGCCAGCAGTACAGGACAGGGGGGTCAGCCCCAGCATTTT.

The chain has TRBV7-3 and TRBJ2-1, with unresolved D. The CDR3 covers 15 residues. V lost 5 bases to trimming and J lost 0 bases, with 11 bases between them. Germline assignment: CDR1 SGHTA and CDR2 FQGTGA. In DNA, the CDR3 is TGTGCCAGCAGCCCCAGACTCACCTCCTACAATGAGCAGTTCTTC. This codes for CASSPRLTSYNEQFF.

Worth noting for this clone: The identical CDR3 is also encoded by other nucleotide sequences in the sample. This sequence joins TRBV5-1 and TRBJ2-7, with TRBD2 identical over 9 bases. This CDR3 has 14 residues. V gave up 0 bases and J gave up 4 bases; unmatched junction bases: 2. Germline V CDR1 and CDR2: SGHRS, YFSETQ. The CDR3 DNA reads as TGCGCCAGCAGCTTGGGAGCGGGAGGATACGAGCAGTACTTC. It yields the protein CASSLGAGGYEQYF.

V is TRBV6-2 or TRBV6-3 and J is TRBJ2-7; a possible D gene is TRBD2 (5 bases). V was cut by 2 bases and J by 4 bases, with 12 bases left in between. The CDR3 covers 14 residues. Germline loops: CDR1 MNHEY, CDR2 SVGEGT. CDR3 coding DNA: TGTGCCAGCAGTTACGGACGGACTGGATACGAGCAGTACTTC. It specifies CASSYGRTGYEQYF.

The V and J genes are TRBV5-1 and TRBJ2-1; TRBD1 matches at 10 bases. The trim removed 3 bases at V and 5 bases at J, leaving 2 bases unmatched. Germline-derived CDR1 and CDR2 are SGHRS and YFSETQ. The CDR3 extends over 14 amino acids. CDR3 sequence reads: CASSWTGGNNEQFF. CDR3 DNA sequence: TGCGCCAGCAGCTGGACAGGGGGTAACAATGAGCAGTTCTTC.

This chain connects TRBV28 to TRBJ1-1; the D gene is possibly TRBD1 (5 bases). The CDR3 covers 15 residues. Germline V gene lookup returns CDR1 MDHEN and CDR2 SYDVKM. Trimming pared 2 bases from V and 4 bases from J, leaving 14 bases between. The CDR3 DNA reads as TGTGCCAGCAGTTTACCCTCCGGGGGGTTCACTGAAGCTTTCTTT. This encodes CASSLPSGGFTEAFF.

The chain joins TRBV6-5 to TRBJ1-2; D is possibly TRBD1 (5 bases). CDR3 length: 14 residues. V was shortened by 8 bases and J by 4 bases, with 17 bases between the two germline ends. In germline, CDR1 is MNHEY, CDR2 SVGAGI. Written as DNA, the CDR3 is TGTGCCAGCGACCCTCCCGGGGGAATCTATGGCTACACCTTC. It encodes CASDPPGGIYGYTF.

J is TRBJ2-4 and V is TRBV28; the match to TRBD2 covers 11 bases. The junction had 5 bases not matched to a gene; V was cut back by 2 bases and J by 2 bases. This CDR3 is 17 amino acids long. CDR1 and CDR2 (germline): MDHEN, SYDVKM. The CDR3 DNA is TGTGCCAGCAGTTTACCGGCTAGCGGGAGGACCAAAAACATTCAGTACTTC. Residues: CASSLPASGRTKNIQYF. The full variable domain, rest sourced from reference TRBV28 and TRBJ2-4, is DVKVTQSSRYLVKRTGEKVFLECVQDMDHENMFWYRQDPGLGLRLIYFSYDVKMKEKGDIPEGYSVSREKKERFSLILESASTNQTSMYLCASSLPASGRTKNIQYFGAGTRLSVL.

In this sample, this clone turned up once. The chain combines TRBV5-1 with TRBJ1-2; TRBD1 is a possible D gene (6 bases). This CDR3 contains 17 residues. With 0 bases removed from V and 4 bases from J, the gap between germline ends came to 19 bases. Germline CDR1 is SGHRS and CDR2 is YFSETQ. CDR3 nucleotide sequence: TGCGCCAGCAGCTTGGACCTGGGGGCTAAGTCTAGCTATGGCTACACCTTC. The encoded protein is CASSLDLGAKSSYGYTF.

The chain links TRBV5-1 to TRBJ2-7; D might be TRBD1 (5 bases). Trimming took off 2 bases at V and 2 bases at J, with 11 bases between the two ends. The germline gives CDR1 SGHRS, CDR2 YFSETQ. CDR3 length equals 14 residues. The CDR3 DNA sequence: TGCGCCAGCAGCTTACAGGCAGGTCCCTACGAGCAGTACTTC. Translating it yields CASSLQAGPYEQYF. Based on the CDR3 plus reference TRBV5-1 and TRBJ2-7, the full variable domain is KAGVTQTPRYLIKTRGQQVTLSCSPISGHRSVSWYQQTPGQGLQFLFEYFSETQRNKGNFPGRFSGRQFSNSRSEMNVSTLELGDSALYLCASSLQAGPYEQYFGPGTRLTVT.

V and J are TRBV28 and TRBJ2-7, with D perhaps matching TRBD1 (6 bases). The CDR3 is 13 amino acids. V was pared by 6 bases and J by 2 bases, with 11 bases between. Germline V lookup: CDR1 MDHEN, CDR2 SYDVKM. The CDR3 DNA is TGTGCCAGCAGCCCCGGGACACCCTACGAGCAGTACTTC. Translating it yields CASSPGTPYEQYF.

The chain carries TRBV6-5 and TRBJ1-4, with D tentatively TRBD1 (6 bases). This CDR3 comprises 14 residues. The germline V gene has CDR1 MNHEY and CDR2 SVGAGI. V lost 4 bases, J lost 8 bases, and 14 bases lay in between. The CDR3, as DNA: TGTGCCAGCAGTTCCTGGGTTGGGGGCGAAAAACTGTTTTTT. This gives the protein CASSSWVGGEKLFF.

J is TRBJ1-1 and V is TRBV4-2; the D gene is possibly TRBD1 (6 bases). CDR1 is LGHNA, CDR2 YNFKEQ, per germline. V lost 2 bases and J 0 bases, leaving 25 bases between the germline ends. This CDR3 region has 20 residues. The CDR3 protein is CASSQSRLAGGRRVNTEAFF. CDR3 sequence (DNA): TGTGCCAGCAGCCAATCGCGACTCGCCGGGGGGCGCAGAGTGAACACTGAAGCTTTCTTT.

The CDR3, as DNA: TGCGCCAGCAGCCCCTCCGGGACAGGGGACACTGAAGCTTTCTTT. Protein product: CASSPSGTGDTEAFF. The chain couples TRBV5-1 to TRBJ1-1; 10 nucleotides match TRBD1. The CDR3 runs 15 residues. The germline gives CDR1 SGHRS, CDR2 YFSETQ. The trim removed 4 bases at V and 3 bases at J, leaving 6 bases unmatched.

The chain combines TRBV5-6 with TRBJ2-3; 12 bases align to TRBD2. CDR1 is SGHDT, CDR2 YYEEEE, per germline. The CDR3 is made up of 14 amino acids. V trimming: 7 bases; J trimming: 8 bases; junction bases outside the gene matches: 8. CDR3 region: CASRGTSGPGTQYF. The CDR3 DNA sequence: TGTGCCAGCCGAGGGACTAGCGGGCCCGGTACGCAGTATTTT.